A single sample is the source of the 9 T cell receptor beta chains below, sequenced in a study of T cell responses to AZD1222 COVID-19 vaccine. TCRdb's copy holds only in-frame clones and misses some; the assay was immunoSEQ multiplex PCR. The sample shows 95,000 to 150,000 clones, around 92% of them seen only once. The source material was peripheral blood, sampled on day 0 of AZD1222 vaccination. These receptors were taken from an adult in good health.

The chain carries TRBV7-9 and TRBJ2-3; D assignment may be TRBD1 or TRBD2 (5 bases each). The CDR3 runs to 17 residues. V was cut by 5 bases and J by 6 bases, with 24 bases left in between. The germline V gene encodes CDR1 SEHNR and CDR2 FQNEAQ (reference sequence). CDR3 region: CASSPTRLTARRDTQYF. In DNA form, the CDR3 reads TGTGCCAGCAGCCCAACTAGACTGACAGCTCGGAGGGATACGCAGTATTTT.

This clone was counted between two and nine times. This chain links TRBV6-1 with TRBJ2-7, with 11 bases fitting TRBD1. Germline V lookup: CDR1 MNHNS, CDR2 SASEGT. The CDR3 runs 15 residues. V lost 2 bases, J lost 3 bases, and 3 bases stayed unmatched. The CDR3 coding sequence is TGTGCCAGCAGTGAAACCGGGACAGGGGGCTACGAGCAGTACTTC. It yields the protein CASSETGTGGYEQYF.

The rearrangement joins TRBV3-1 (or the pseudogene TRBV3-2) to TRBJ2-1; TRBD1 agrees at 8 bases. V trimming: 0 bases; J trimming: 8 bases; junction bases outside the gene matches: 3. The CDR3 loop spans 14 amino acids. Germline CDR1 is LGHDT and CDR2 is YNNKEL (reference sequence). CDR3 DNA: TGTGCCAGCAGCCAAGATTGGACAGGGTATGAGCAGTTCTTC. It encodes CASSQDWTGYEQFF.

V usage is TRBV7-9 and J usage is TRBJ2-3; TRBD1 is a possible D gene (6 bases). The CDR3 extends over 13 amino acids. The V and J ends lost 7 bases and 4 bases respectively, with 12 bases between them. CDR1 and CDR2 from the germline V gene are SEHNR and FQNEAQ (reference sequence). CDR3 nucleotide sequence: TGTGCCAGCACAGAACAGGGTGCAGATACGCAGTATTTT. Protein product: CASTEQGADTQYF.

V usage is TRBV5-1 and J usage is TRBJ2-3; 7 positions agree with TRBD1. Trimming removed 3 bases from V and 3 bases from J; junction bases left unmatched: 7. Germline V gene lookup returns CDR1 SGHRS and CDR2 YFSETQ. The CDR3 consists of 15 residues. This CDR3 is CASSSHDRVTDTQYF. In nucleotides, the CDR3 is TGCGCCAGCAGCTCCCACGACAGGGTGACAGATACGCAGTATTTT.

V usage is TRBV7-6 and J usage is TRBJ2-5; 15 bases fit TRBD2. The CDR3 length is 17 residues. V lost 4 bases, J lost 5 bases, and 8 bases stayed unmatched. Per germline, CDR1 SGHVS and CDR2 FNYEAQ. CDR3 amino acids: CASSSQGLAGGGETQYF. CDR3 DNA sequence: TGTGCCAGCAGCTCCCAGGGACTAGCGGGAGGAGGGGAGACCCAGTACTTC.

The table lists this clone with a count of one. The V call is TRBV6-1, the J call TRBJ1-2; no reliable D call. V was trimmed by 2 bases and J by 5 bases, leaving 6 bases between them. The length of the CDR3 is 12 residues. Germline assignment: CDR1 MNHNS and CDR2 SASEGT. This chain's CDR3 is CASSELRYGYTF. The CDR3 DNA is TGTGCCAGCAGTGAATTGAGATATGGCTACACCTTC.

This rearrangement joins TRBV27 to TRBJ2-5, with D perhaps being TRBD1 or TRBD2 (5 bases each). This CDR3 has 15 residues. Germline V gene data show CDR1 as MNHEY and CDR2 as SMNVEV (reference sequence). The germline V and J ends were trimmed by 7 bases and 6 bases, with 21 bases remaining between them. The CDR3 protein is CASKETPGRGKTQYF. The DNA for the CDR3 is TGTGCCAGCAAAGAGACCCCGGGACGGGGAAAGACCCAGTACTTC.

This chain joins TRBV6-5 and TRBJ1-1; tentatively, D is TRBD1 (6 bases). The CDR3 extends over 13 amino acids. CDR1 and CDR2 from the germline V gene are MNHEY and SVGAGI. Trimming removed 5 bases at V and 0 bases at J, with 7 bases between. The CDR3 nucleotides read TGTGCCAGCAGTCGGGACATGAACACTGAAGCTTTCTTT. As protein: CASSRDMNTEAFF.